This TCR beta chain appears in the sequencing data of a study of T cell repertoires in cytomegalovirus infection. For the study at large: Well-studied HLA-B-restricted epitopes and recently identified HLA-C-restricted epitopes of CMV were both used in the study. Signatures in public TCR beta sequences pointed to both CMV infection and matching HLA type. Study results and limitations: CMV carriers with the relevant HLA were identified by cumulative public TCR beta family frequency. Dominating the ex vivo response were TCR beta clonotypes that were CMV-specific and HLA-C-restricted.

The germline CDR1 and CDR2 sequences are SGDLS and YYNGEE. Trimming removed 0 bases from V and 4 bases from J, with 14 bases in between. The length of the CDR3 is 15 residues. TCRdb reprocessed the reads via MiXCR and lists one record per CDR3 protein. Of approximately 270,000 distinct CDR3 sequences listed, around 20% are singletons. As to this clonotype: The antigen is unknown.

This rearrangement joins TRBV9 to TRBJ2-7; D is perhaps TRBD2 (6 bases). The TCR comes from a human donor in good health (CMV status not recorded). Some clones in this sample may be carry-over from other donors' samples. The sample consisted of cultured PBMCs, taken from culture after CMV antigen stimulation. CDR3 in amino acids: CASSVGVSGTYEQYF. CDR3 DNA sequence: TGTGCCAGCAGCGTAGGTGTTAGCGGAACGTACGAGCAGTACTTC.